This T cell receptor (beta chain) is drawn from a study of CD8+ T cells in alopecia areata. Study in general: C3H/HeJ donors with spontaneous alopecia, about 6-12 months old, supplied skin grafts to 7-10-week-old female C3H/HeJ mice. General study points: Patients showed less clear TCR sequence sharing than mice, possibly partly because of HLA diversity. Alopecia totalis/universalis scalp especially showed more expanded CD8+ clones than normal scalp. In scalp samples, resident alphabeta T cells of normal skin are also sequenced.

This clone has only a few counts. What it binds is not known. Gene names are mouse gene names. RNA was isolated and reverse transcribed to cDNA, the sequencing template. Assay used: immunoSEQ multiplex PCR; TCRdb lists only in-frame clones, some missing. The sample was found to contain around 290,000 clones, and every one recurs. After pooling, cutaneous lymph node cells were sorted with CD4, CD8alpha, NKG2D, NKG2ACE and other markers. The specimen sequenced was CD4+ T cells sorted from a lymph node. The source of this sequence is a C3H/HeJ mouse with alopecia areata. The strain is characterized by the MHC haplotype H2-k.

CDR3 sequence reads: CASSDWTGSAETLYF. The CDR3 bases that were read are TGTGCCAGCAGTGATTGGACTGGGAGTGCAGAA. This chain joins TRBV13-3 and TRBJ2-3, with 8 nucleotides matching TRBD2. The DNA ends 4 residues before the CDR3 does, and the rest of the CDR3 is filled in from the germline J gene. Trimming removed 1 base from V and 0 bases from J; junction bases left unmatched: 1. Germline CDR1 reads NNHDY; CDR2 reads SYVADS. This CDR3 is built from 15 residues.